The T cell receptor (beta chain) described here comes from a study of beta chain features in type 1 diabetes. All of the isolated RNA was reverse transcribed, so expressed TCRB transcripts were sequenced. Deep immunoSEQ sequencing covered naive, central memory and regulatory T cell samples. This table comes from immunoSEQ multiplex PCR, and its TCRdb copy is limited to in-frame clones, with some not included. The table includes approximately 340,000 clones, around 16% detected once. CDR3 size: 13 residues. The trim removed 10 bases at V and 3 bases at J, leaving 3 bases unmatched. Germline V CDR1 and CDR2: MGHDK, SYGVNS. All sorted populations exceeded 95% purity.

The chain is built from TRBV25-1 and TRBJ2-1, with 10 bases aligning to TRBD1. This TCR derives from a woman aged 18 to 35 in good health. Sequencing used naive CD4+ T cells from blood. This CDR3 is CATGTGVYNEQFF. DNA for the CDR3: TGTGCCACCGGGACAGGGGTCTACAATGAGCAGTTCTTC.